This T cell receptor beta chain was sequenced for a study of T-cell memory formation after mild COVID-19. The CDR3 has 14 amino acids. J was trimmed by 1 base and V by 0 bases; bases with no gene match: 0. The germline V gene encodes CDR1 SGDLS and CDR2 YYNGEE. From the 5' RACE reads, TCRdb called clonotypes with MiXCR, one entry per CDR3 protein. The table shows 140,000 to 150,000 distinct CDR3 sequences, with 19% occurring only once. The receptor comes from an adult woman who had mild COVID-19 (a few samples of this study predate the infection). Cell type and time point are not known. V is TRBV9 and J is TRBJ1-1; 7 positions match TRBD1. Sequences were obtained from PBMCs or a T cell subset sorted from them (not recorded which). For the CDR3, the DNA is TGTGCCAGCAGCGTAGCAGGGGGGAACACTGAAGCTTTCTTT. Translating it yields CASSVAGGNTEAFF.